The subject of this entry is one T cell receptor beta chain. Only in-frame clones appear in the TCRdb table, and some are missing; sequencing was by immunoSEQ multiplex PCR. There are about 190,000 clones in the sample; roughly 84% occur only once, and about 3.3% lies in the top ten. These data belong to a study of blood T cell repertoires in COVID-19. Those enrolled, adults aged 18 to 89 years, came from under 25 US areas. Researchers sorted participants into cohorts using their self-reported clinical history. This TCR derives from a woman in her 30s who had been exposed to COVID-19. Input material: PBMCs or T cells enriched from blood (not recorded which).

CDR3 nucleotide sequence: TGTGCCAGCAGCCCCCGAGCGGGAGGAAGCGCTGAAGCTTTCTTT. Translating it yields CASSPRAGGSAEAFF. This chain connects TRBV7-9 to TRBJ1-1; D gene unclear. V lost 5 bases to trimming and J lost 6 bases, with 19 bases between them. The CDR3 is 15 residues long. Germline CDR1 SEHNR, CDR2 FQNEAQ (reference sequence).